This T cell receptor (beta chain) was sequenced during a study of blood T cell repertoires in COVID-19. Study details: The United States, Italy and Spain were the sources of the acute and convalescent COVID-19 samples. T cells, B-cell-depleted T cells, or PBMCs supplied cDNA or gDNA.

In the original processing: From reference gene primer amplification, estimates of nucleated cell counts were derived. Assay: immunoSEQ multiplex PCR; the TCRdb copy retains only in-frame clones and omits some. Clone size and V and J calls were adopted from that table, with D and trimming inferred from the DNA. The sample has around 300,000 clones, about nine tenths seen once. V dropped 5 bases and J dropped 5 bases, with 21 bases sitting between them. This CDR3 contains 16 residues. Per germline, CDR1 SGHTA and CDR2 FQGNSA. The material sequenced was peripheral blood. The sequence came from a woman in her thirties with active or convalescent COVID-19. V is TRBV7-2 and J is TRBJ1-2; D may be TRBD1 (5 bases). The CDR3 sequence is CASSPKWGSYGYGYTF. The CDR3 DNA follows: TGTGCCAGCAGCCCCAAGTGGGGCTCGTACGGGTATGGCTACACCTTC.